The rows below give T cell receptor beta chains drawn from one sample of a study of human T cells and chemical hapten exposure. In TCRdb, the RACE reads were re-called with MiXCR into one record per CDR3 protein. The repertoire holds roughly 88,000 distinct CDR3 sequences, with around 10% as singletons. Sequenced here: whole blood, sampled in connection with sensitization to the hapten diphenylcyclopropenone (DPC). Receptors were obtained from a woman aged 35 to 49 with alopecia areata. Some clones in this sample may be carry-over from other donors' samples. CDR3s leave out the opening cysteine and the closing phenylalanine or tryptophan.

V: TRBV11-2
J: TRBJ2-7
CDR3: ASSLEAGFSYEQY

V: TRBV5-1
J: TRBJ1-1
CDR3: ASSSPDGSSSNTEAF

V: TRBV12-3/TRBV12-4
J: TRBJ2-7
CDR3: ASSPTSRTGSGYEQY

V: TRBV30
J: TRBJ1-1
CDR3: AWTIDAEAF

V: TRBV4-3
J: TRBJ1-5
CDR3: ASSQDLRQPQH

V: TRBV20-1
J: TRBJ2-7
CDR3: SARPGGSYEQY

V: TRBV27
J: TRBJ1-3
CDR3: ASSLNGGVGNTIY

V: TRBV6-1
J: TRBJ1-3
CDR3: ASSYDKAAGNTIY

V: TRBV7-2
J: TRBJ2-3
CDR3: ASSLGVSDTQY

V: TRBV19
J: TRBJ2-2
CDR3: ASSIYTGELF

V: TRBV7-9
J: TRBJ1-1
CDR3: ASSLSGGPEAF

V: TRBV4-1
J: TRBJ2-2
CDR3: ASSGRGSTMNTGELF

V: TRBV11-2
J: TRBJ1-2
CDR3: ASSLAGLGARYGYT

V: TRBV29-1
J: TRBJ2-6
CDR3: SVDEDFSSGANVLT

V: TRBV4-1
J: TRBJ2-1
CDR3: ASSQFDGWLVEQF

V: TRBV5-1
J: TRBJ2-1
CDR3: ASSSSGGAREQF

V: TRBV7-2
J: TRBJ2-3
CDR3: ASSLGALAGGPATDTQY

V: TRBV9
J: TRBJ2-2
CDR3: ASSVADSLYTGELF

V: TRBV5-6
J: TRBJ2-1
CDR3: ASSLTLYNEQF

V: TRBV12-3/TRBV12-4
J: TRBJ1-4
CDR3: ASSLAGGREKLF

V: TRBV18
J: TRBJ2-1
CDR3: ASSPPTGGGEQF

V: TRBV7-9
J: TRBJ1-1
CDR3: ASSLYTEAF

V: TRBV12-3/TRBV12-4
J: TRBJ2-2
CDR3: ASSLAGPLRELF

V: TRBV30
J: TRBJ1-2
CDR3: AWYGQTYGYT

V: TRBV7-2
J: TRBJ2-7
CDR3: ASSRRGLAYEQY

V: TRBV6-2/TRBV6-3
J: TRBJ2-7
CDR3: ASWDRKGTYEQY

V: TRBV29-1
J: TRBJ2-3
CDR3: SAGGLAGVTDTQY

V: TRBV5-1
J: TRBJ1-4
CDR3: ASSPAGTTNEKLF